This entry concerns a single TCR beta chain. Method: immunoSEQ multiplex PCR; TCRdb's copy keeps in-frame clones and lacks some. In the table there are tens of thousands of clones, 80% to 90% of which are singletons. These data originate in a study of blood T cell repertoires in COVID-19. Study-level background: The samples span acute and convalescent COVID-19 from the United States, Italy and Spain.

The germline CDR1 and CDR2 sequences are MDHEN and SYDVKM. Trimming at V came to 3 bases and at J to 3 bases, leaving 4 bases not matched to a gene. The CDR3 has 14 residues. The V and J genes are TRBV28 and TRBJ2-7; 8 bases fit TRBD2. The source material was peripheral blood. The TCR comes from a woman aged 70-85 years with acute or convalescent COVID-19. The DNA for the CDR3 is TGTGCCAGCAGTTTGTTAGCGGGACTCTACGAGCAGTACTTC. Translated, it gives CASSLLAGLYEQYF.